These 16 T cell receptor beta chains were all obtained from the same sample, sequenced in a study of blood T cell repertoires in COVID-19. Only in-frame clones appear in the TCRdb table, and some are missing; sequencing was by immunoSEQ multiplex PCR. The sample holds 210,000 or so clones, more than 75% seen once. Sequenced sample: PBMCs or T cells enriched from blood (not recorded which). The receptors were gathered from a man aged 25 to 45 with acute COVID-19.

This clone was recorded once. The rearrangement uses TRBV5-1 and TRBJ2-5; 8 bases align to TRBD1. Germline assignment: CDR1 SGHRS and CDR2 YFSETQ. Germline trimming cut 4 bases from V and 6 bases from J; bases unmatched to any gene: 11. The CDR3 consists of 15 residues. CDR3 residues: CASSVGQGAGKTQYF. DNA of the CDR3: TGCGCCAGCAGCGTAGGGCAGGGGGCTGGGAAGACCCAGTACTTC.

The genes are TRBV7-3 and TRBJ2-1; TRBD2 aligns across 7 bases. Trimming removed 5 bases from V and 6 bases from J; junction bases left unmatched: 7. Germline V gives CDR1 SGHTA, CDR2 FQGTGA. This CDR3 spans 14 amino acids. This CDR3 reads CASSRLANVNEQFF. CDR3 DNA sequence: TGTGCCAGCAGCCGACTAGCCAACGTCAATGAGCAGTTCTTC.

The chain is built from TRBV5-4 and TRBJ2-1; 7 nucleotides line up with TRBD2. Looked up from germline, CDR1 is SGHNT and CDR2 is YYREEE (reference sequence). CDR3 size: 14 residues. The V and J ends lost 10 bases and 0 bases, in that order; junction bases with no gene match: 7. This CDR3 is CAWGGTTSYNEQFF. Written as DNA, the CDR3 is TGTGCCTGGGGGGGGACTACCTCCTACAATGAGCAGTTCTTC.

The chain couples TRBV5-1 to TRBJ2-1; 11 nucleotides line up with TRBD2. Germline assignment: CDR1 SGHRS and CDR2 YFSETQ. V was clipped by 2 bases and J by 6 bases; unmatched bases: 7. This CDR3 has 16 amino acids. The CDR3 here is CASSLGNSGGANEQFF. The CDR3 DNA sequence: TGCGCCAGCAGCTTAGGAAATAGCGGGGGGGCCAATGAGCAGTTCTTC.

The genes are TRBV7-9 and TRBJ2-7; the D is unclear. The length of the CDR3 is 14 residues. CDR1 is SEHNR, CDR2 FQNEAQ, per germline (reference sequence). V lost 2 bases to trimming and J lost 2 bases, with 10 bases between them. The CDR3 bases are TGTGCCAGCAGCTTACCAGGTCCTACCTACGAGCAGTACTTC. Encoded protein: CASSLPGPTYEQYF.

V gene TRBV24-1 combines with J gene TRBJ1-4, with 9 bases fitting TRBD1. The CDR3 has 16 residues. CDR1 is KGHDR and CDR2 is SFDVKD in the germline V gene. V lost 9 bases, J lost 8 bases, and 15 bases stayed unmatched. The CDR3 sequence is CATRKYRGLRAEKLFF. In DNA form, the CDR3 reads TGTGCCACCCGGAAGTACAGGGGGCTAAGAGCCGAAAAACTGTTTTTT.

The chain recombines TRBV15 with TRBJ1-4, with a possible D match to TRBD1 (5 bases). The CDR3 has 13 amino acids. The V gene lost 7 bases and the J gene lost 7 bases, with 13 bases spanning the gap. CDR1 and CDR2 (germline): LNHNV, YYDKDF (reference sequence). The CDR3 DNA reads TGTGCCACCAACGGGGGAAAAGGTGAAAAACTGTTTTTT. Encoded protein: CATNGGKGEKLFF.

V and J are TRBV19 and TRBJ1-2; unclear D gene. The V gene's germline CDR1 is LNHDA and CDR2 SQIVND (reference sequence). This CDR3 is built from 13 residues. V was cut by 5 bases and J by 8 bases, with 15 bases left in between. CDR3 loop: CASSSGSNWGYTF. The CDR3 DNA reads TGTGCCAGTAGTTCAGGATCCAACTGGGGCTACACCTTC.

The chain uses TRBV7-3 and TRBJ1-6; 7 bases map to TRBD1. This CDR3 has 15 residues. Germline trimming cut 2 bases from V and 5 bases from J; bases unmatched to any gene: 3. Germline CDR1 is SGHTA and CDR2 is FQGTGA. The CDR3 sequence is CASSLRQGNNSPLHF. The CDR3, as DNA: TGTGCCAGCAGCTTACGACAGGGAAATAATTCACCCCTCCACTTT.

The CDR3 DNA follows: TGTGCCAGCAGCGCCGGACAGGTGAATAATTCACCCCTCCACTTT. This translates into CASSAGQVNNSPLHF. V usage is TRBV9 and J usage is TRBJ1-6; TRBD1 matches at 7 bases. The ends lost 3 bases at V and 5 bases at J; junction bases unmatched: 5. Germline V gene sequence: CDR1 SGDLS, CDR2 YYNGEE. The CDR3 is 15 residues long.

The rearrangement uses TRBV10-3 and TRBJ1-5; 8 nucleotides line up with TRBD1. CDR3 length: 14 residues. The V segment lost 6 bases and the J segment 3 bases; nucleotides outside the gene matches: 4. Looked up from germline, CDR1 is ENHRY and CDR2 is SYGVKD. CDR3 nucleotide sequence: TGTGCCATCAGCTATCAGGGGGCCAATCAGCCCCAGCATTTT. This encodes CAISYQGANQPQHF.

This clone was picked up many times. The J gene is TRBJ1-2, the V gene TRBV5-6; D is ambiguous. Germline V gene sequence: CDR1 SGHDT, CDR2 YYEEEE. The V end was cut by 2 bases, the J end by 5 bases, with 13 bases between. The length of the CDR3 is 14 residues. The CDR3 sequence: CASSLNGVWYGYTF. CDR3 coding DNA: TGTGCCAGCAGCTTAAACGGGGTATGGTATGGCTACACCTTC.

This clone was observed a handful of times. The V call is TRBV30, the J call TRBJ1-4; TRBD1 matches at 9 bases. Trimming took 3 bases from V and 7 from J; bases not matched to a gene: 9. Germline CDR1 is GTSNPN and CDR2 is SVGIG (reference sequence). The CDR3 covers 15 residues. CDR3 coding DNA: TGTGCCTGGAGAGAGAACAGGGGGCTATTTGAAAAACTGTTTTTT. It yields the protein CAWRENRGLFEKLFF.

The chain has TRBV4-1 and TRBJ1-5; no clear D. CDR1 and CDR2 (germline): MGHRA, YSYEKL. V was shortened by 1 base and J by 0 bases, with 13 bases between the two germline ends. The CDR3 contains 17 residues. The CDR3 DNA sequence: TGCGCCAGCAGCCAAGCCGAAATAGCCGGTAGCAATCAGCCCCAGCATTTT. It is translated as CASSQAEIAGSNQPQHF.

This sequence joins TRBV6-6 and TRBJ1-5; D uncertain. The CDR3 is made up of 12 amino acids. Germline assignment: CDR1 MNHNY and CDR2 SVGAGI (reference sequence). Between the trimmed V and J ends, which lost 6 bases and 9 bases, there was a span of 12 bases. CDR3 in DNA: TGTGCCAGCAGCCCGAATTTGGCGCCCCAGCATTTT. Protein sequence: CASSPNLAPQHF.

V and J are TRBV29-1 and TRBJ1-1; perhaps TRBD1 as D (5 bases). With 4 bases removed from V and 3 bases from J, the gap between germline ends came to 6 bases. The CDR3 consists of 11 residues. In germline, CDR1 is SQVTM, CDR2 ANQGSEA. In nucleotides, the CDR3 is TGCAGCGTTGGCAGGGACACTGAAGCTTTCTTT. This encodes CSVGRDTEAFF.